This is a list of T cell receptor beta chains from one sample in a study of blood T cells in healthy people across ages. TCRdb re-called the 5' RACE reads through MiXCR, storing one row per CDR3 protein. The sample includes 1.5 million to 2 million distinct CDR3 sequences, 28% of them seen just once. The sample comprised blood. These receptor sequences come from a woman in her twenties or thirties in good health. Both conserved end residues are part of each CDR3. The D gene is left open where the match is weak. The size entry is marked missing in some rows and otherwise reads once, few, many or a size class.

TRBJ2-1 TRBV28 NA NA TGTGCCAGCAGGACGCGGGGATCCTACAATGAGCAGTTCTTC CASRTRGSYNEQFF
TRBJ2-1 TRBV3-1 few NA TGTGCCAGCAGCCGTGGGGGGGACAGGATCTACAATGAGCAGTTCTTC CASSRGGDRIYNEQFF
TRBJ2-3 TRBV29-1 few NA TGCAGCGTTGAACGGGGGTCTACTAGCACAGATACGCAGTATTTT CSVERGSTSTDTQYF
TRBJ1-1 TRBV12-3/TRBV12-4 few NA TGTGCCAGCAGAAAAATAACGGGGTTCTTGAATGAAGCTTTCTTT CASRKITGFLNEAFF
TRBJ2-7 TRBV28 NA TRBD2 TGTGCCAGCAAGACGGGGGGTTACGAGCAGTACTTC CASKTGGYEQYF
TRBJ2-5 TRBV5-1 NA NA TGCGCCAGCAGCCTGAACTTCGGGACTGTACCAGGGAAGACCCAGTACTTC CASSLNFGTVPGKTQYF
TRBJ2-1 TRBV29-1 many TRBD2 TGCAGCGTTGCACTAGCGGGTTTCAATGAGCAGTTCTTC CSVALAGFNEQFF
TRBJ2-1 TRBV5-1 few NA TGCGCCAGCAGCCCAGAGGGAGACTCCTACAATGAGCAGTTCTTC CASSPEGDSYNEQFF
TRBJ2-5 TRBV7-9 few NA TGTGCCAGCAGCTTAGCGGGGTCGTCTGACCAGTACTTC CASSLAGSSDQYF
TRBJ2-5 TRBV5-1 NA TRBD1 TGCGCCAGCAACATCGGCAGGGGGCTAGGAGAGACCCAGTACTTC CASNIGRGLGETQYF
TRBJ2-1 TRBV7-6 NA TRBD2 TGTGCCAGCAGCCTAGGCGGGGGGACAACTGAGCAGTTCTTC CASSLGGGTTEQFF
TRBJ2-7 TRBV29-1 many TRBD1 TGCAGCGTTGTGACAGGGTACGAGCAGTACTTC CSVVTGYEQYF
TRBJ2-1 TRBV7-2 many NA TGTGCCAGCAGCGTCAGCTTCCATGAGCAGTTCTTC CASSVSFHEQFF
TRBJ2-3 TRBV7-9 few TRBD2 TGTGCCAGCAGCTCAACTAGCGCCGACGAATCCCGCGCGCAGTATTTT CASSSTSADESRAQYF
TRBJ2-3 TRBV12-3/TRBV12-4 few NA TGTGCCAGCAGTTTAACGGACCTACCCACAGATACGCAGTATTTT CASSLTDLPTDTQYF
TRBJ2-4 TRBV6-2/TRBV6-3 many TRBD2 TGTGCCAGCAGTTCCCGGGGACTAGGGAGAGCCAAAAACATTCAGTACTTC CASSSRGLGRAKNIQYF
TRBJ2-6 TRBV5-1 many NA TGTGCCAGCAGCTTAGGGCCTTCTGGGGCCAACGTCCTGACTTTC CASSLGPSGANVLTF
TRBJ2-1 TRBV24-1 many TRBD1 TGTGCCACCAGTGACCGGACAGGGGGGAACTACAATGAGCAGTTCTTC CATSDRTGGNYNEQFF
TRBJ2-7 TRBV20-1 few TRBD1 TGCAGTGCTAGGGGGCAAGCGGGGACAGGGCCCTACGAGCAGTACTTC CSARGQAGTGPYEQYF
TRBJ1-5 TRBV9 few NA TGTGCCAGCAGCGTAGGACGGATCGGTCAGCCCCAGCATTTT CASSVGRIGQPQHF
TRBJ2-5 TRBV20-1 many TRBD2 TGCAGTGTCTTACTAGCGGGGGGCGGGGAGACCCAGTACTTC CSVLLAGGGETQYF
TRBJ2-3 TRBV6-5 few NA TGTGCCAGCAGTTACTCACTGGCGTCGAGCACAGATACGCAGTATTTT CASSYSLASSTDTQYF
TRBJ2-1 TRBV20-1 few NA TGCAGTGCTAGGAGTGGACAACTTCTCAATTACAATGAGCAGTTCTTC CSARSGQLLNYNEQFF
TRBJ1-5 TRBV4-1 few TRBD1 TGCGCCAGCAGCCAAGATCCGGGACAGGTCAATCAGCCCCAGCATTTT CASSQDPGQVNQPQHF
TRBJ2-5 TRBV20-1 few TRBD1 TGCAGTGCCCCCAGCGGGACAGGGGTCGGGCATGAGCAGTACTTC CSAPSGTGVGHEQYF
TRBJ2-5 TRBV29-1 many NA TGCAGCGGAAAGAAGGGTGGGGAGACCCAGTACTTC CSGKKGGETQYF
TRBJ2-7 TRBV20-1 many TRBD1 TGCAGTGCTAGTAGACAGGGGGTAGCCTACGAGCAGTACTTC CSASRQGVAYEQYF
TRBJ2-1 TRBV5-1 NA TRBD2 TGCGCCAGCAGCGAGGGACTAGCTGCTTACAATGAGCAGTTCTTC CASSEGLAAYNEQFF
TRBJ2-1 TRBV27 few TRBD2 TGTGCCAGCAGTTCACTGCACGACCTAGCGGAAGGCAATGAGCAGTTCTTC CASSSLHDLAEGNEQFF
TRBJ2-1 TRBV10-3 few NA TGTGCCATCAGTGAGTCACAAGGAGGGAACTCCTACAATGAGCAGTTCTTC CAISESQGGNSYNEQFF
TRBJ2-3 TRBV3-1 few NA TGTGCCAGCAGCCATCCGGGGGCAGATACGCAGTATTTT CASSHPGADTQYF
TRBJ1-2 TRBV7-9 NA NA TGTGCCAGCACCCGGGGGTGGGGAGCCGCTAACTATGGCTACACCTTC CASTRGWGAANYGYTF
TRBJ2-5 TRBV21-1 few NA TGTGCCACCCAACCTAGGCGCCTACTGGCCACTCCCGAAGAGACCCAGTACTTC CATQPRRLLATPEETQYF
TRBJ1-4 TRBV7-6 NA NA TGTGCCAGCAGCTTAGCGCGGGGGAGAGCAACTAATGAAAAACTGTTTTTT CASSLARGRATNEKLFF
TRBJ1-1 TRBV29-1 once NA TGCAGCTTCACCCTCAGGAATACTGAAGCTTTCTTT CSFTLRNTEAFF
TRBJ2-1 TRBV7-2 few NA TGTGCCAGCAGCCACCAACGGGAGAAGTTTCGCTACAATGAGCAGTTCTTC CASSHQREKFRYNEQFF
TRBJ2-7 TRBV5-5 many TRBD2 TGTGCCAGCGGGACTAGCGGGGACTCCTACGAGCAGTACTTC CASGTSGDSYEQYF
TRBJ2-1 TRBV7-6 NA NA TGTGTCAGCACCCTGCAAGGAGGTGAGCAGTTCTTC CVSTLQGGEQFF
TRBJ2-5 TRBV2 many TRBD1 TGTGCCAGCAGTACAGGGGAGCGGGAGACCCAGTACTTC CASSTGERETQYF
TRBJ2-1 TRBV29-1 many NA TGCAGCGTTTCGAGGGCTTTAGTCAATGAGCAGTTCTTC CSVSRALVNEQFF
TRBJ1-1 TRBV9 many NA TGTGCCAGCAGCGTAGTGTATGGGGAGAGTGGCACTGAAGCTTTCTTT CASSVVYGESGTEAFF
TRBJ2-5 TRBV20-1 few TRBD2 TGCAGTGCTCAAAGGCAGCTAGCGGGAATCCAAGAGACCCAGTACTTC CSAQRQLAGIQETQYF
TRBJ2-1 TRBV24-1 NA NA TGTGCCACCAGTGACCCTGGGAGCAGTGATGAGCAGTTCTTC CATSDPGSSDEQFF
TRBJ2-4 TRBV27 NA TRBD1 TGTGCCAGCAGTTCCATCAGACAGGGACCCACTTCTCCTAAAAACATTCAGTACTTC CASSSIRQGPTSPKNIQYF
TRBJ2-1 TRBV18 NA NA TGTGTCAGCTCACCCCAGGGCGGTGGATCGGGTAATGAGCAGTTCTTC CVSSPQGGGSGNEQFF
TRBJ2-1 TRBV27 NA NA TGTGCCAGCAGTTTATCGAGACCCGTGCGGGCCTACCCCAATGAGCAGTTCTTC CASSLSRPVRAYPNEQFF
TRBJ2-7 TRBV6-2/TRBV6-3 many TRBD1 TGTGCCAGCAGTTGGACAGGGAACTACGAGCAGTACTTC CASSWTGNYEQYF
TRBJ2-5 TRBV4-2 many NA TGTGCCAGCAGCCAATCCCTTCAAGAGACCCAGTACTTC CASSQSLQETQYF
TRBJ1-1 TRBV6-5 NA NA TGTGCCAGCAGTTACCTCCAGGGTGACACTGAAGCTTTCTTT CASSYLQGDTEAFF
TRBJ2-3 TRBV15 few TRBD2 TGTGCCACCAGCAGACTAGCGGATGCGCAGTATTTT CATSRLADAQYF